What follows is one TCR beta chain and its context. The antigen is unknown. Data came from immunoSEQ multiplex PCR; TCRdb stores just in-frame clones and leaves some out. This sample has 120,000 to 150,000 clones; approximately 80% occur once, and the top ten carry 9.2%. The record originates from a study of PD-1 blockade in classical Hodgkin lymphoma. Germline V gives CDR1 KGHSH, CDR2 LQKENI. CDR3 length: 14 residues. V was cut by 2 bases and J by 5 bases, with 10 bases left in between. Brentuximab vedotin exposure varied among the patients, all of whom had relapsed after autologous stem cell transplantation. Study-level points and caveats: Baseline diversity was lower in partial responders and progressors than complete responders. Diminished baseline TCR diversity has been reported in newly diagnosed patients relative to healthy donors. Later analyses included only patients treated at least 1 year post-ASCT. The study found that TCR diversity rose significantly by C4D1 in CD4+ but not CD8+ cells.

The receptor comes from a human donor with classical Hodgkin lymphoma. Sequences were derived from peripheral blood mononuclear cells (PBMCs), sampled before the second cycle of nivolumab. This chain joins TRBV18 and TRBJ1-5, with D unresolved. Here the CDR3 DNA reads TGTGCCAGCTCACCAAGACTAACAGATCAGCCCCAGCATTTT. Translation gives CASSPRLTDQPQHF. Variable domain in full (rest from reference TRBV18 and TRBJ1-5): NAGVMQNPRHLVRRRGQEARLRCSPMKGHSHVYWYRQLPEEGLKFMVYLQKENIIDESGMPKERFSAEFPKEGPSILRIQQVVRGDSAAYFCASSPRLTDQPQHFGDGTRLSIL.